This TCR beta chain comes out of a study of beta chain features in type 1 diabetes. Notes on the study in general: The study found fewer insertions and more deletions at VDJ junctions in type 1 diabetes patients. Comparison showed that naive, central memory and Treg TCRB repertoires appeared more similar among patients than among healthy donors. The question left open here concerned HLA type influencing TCRB rearrangement.

V was clipped by 1 base and J by 0 bases; unmatched bases: 3. The CDR3 loop spans 17 amino acids. Germline V gene data show CDR1 as SEHNR and CDR2 as FQNEAQ (reference sequence). As every portion of the isolated RNA was reverse transcribed, the sequencing read expressed TCRB transcripts. Method: immunoSEQ multiplex PCR; TCRdb's copy keeps in-frame clones and lacks some. This table has more than 350,000 clones, around 10% appearing once. This clone was picked up a small number of times. The antigen is not known. The J gene is TRBJ2-6, the V gene TRBV7-9, with 7 bases matching TRBD1. The sequencing sample was made of naive CD4+ T cells from blood. The TCR comes from a woman aged 18 to 35 in good health. The CDR3 region is CASSLGDSTSGANVLTF. In DNA, the CDR3 is TGTGCCAGCAGCTTAGGGGACAGCACCTCTGGGGCCAACGTCCTGACTTTC.